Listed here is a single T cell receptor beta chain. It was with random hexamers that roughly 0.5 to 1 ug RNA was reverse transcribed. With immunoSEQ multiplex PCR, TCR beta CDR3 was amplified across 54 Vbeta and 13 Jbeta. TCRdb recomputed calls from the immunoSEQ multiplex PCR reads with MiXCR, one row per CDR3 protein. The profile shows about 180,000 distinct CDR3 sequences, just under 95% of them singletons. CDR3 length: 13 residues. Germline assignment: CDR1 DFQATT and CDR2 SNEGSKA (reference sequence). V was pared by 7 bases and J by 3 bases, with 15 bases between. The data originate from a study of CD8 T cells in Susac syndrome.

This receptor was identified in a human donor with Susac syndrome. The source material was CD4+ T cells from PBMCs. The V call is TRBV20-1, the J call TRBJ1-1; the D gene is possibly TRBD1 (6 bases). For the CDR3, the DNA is TGCAGTGGAAGACAGGCGAGTGACACTGAAGCTTTCTTT. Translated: CSGRQASDTEAFF.